There are a few counts of the clone carrying this T cell receptor beta chain. This record belongs to a study of human T cells and chemical hapten exposure. Study details: 2% DPC was applied to roughly 2 cm by roughly 2 cm of upper inner arm skin for sensitization.

Time point defined: patch test 3, about 24 weeks after DPC sensitization. As for treatment: therapeutic diphenylcyclopropenone sensitization with weekly scalp DPC. Germline V lookup: CDR1 DFQATT, CDR2 SNEGSKA (reference sequence). V shed 7 bases and J 1 base; nucleotides not matched to a gene: 3. CDR3 length: 14 amino acids. Library preparation tagged each individual cDNA molecule with a unique molecular identifier. One entry per CDR3 protein results from TCRdb running MiXCR on the RACE reads. There are about 90,000 distinct CDR3 sequences in the sample; 11% occur only once, and 0.85% to 1.2% lies in the top ten.

The receptor was isolated from a woman younger than 45 with alopecia areata. Some clones in this sample may be carry-over from other donors' samples. The source material was whole blood, sampled in connection with sensitization to the hapten diphenylcyclopropenone (DPC). The gene calls are TRBV20-1 and TRBJ1-6; 8 positions agree with TRBD1. CDR3 sequence: CSVQGASYNSPLHF. The CDR3 region has the DNA TGCAGTGTTCAGGGGGCGTCCTATAATTCACCCCTCCACTTT.